This TCR beta chain was documented in a study of Graves' ophthalmopathy and Graves' hyperthyroidism. CDR3 regions of TCR beta were amplified from RNA transcripts. HTBI primers were used in a first-round RT-PCR, which preceded a second-round multiplex PCR. TCRdb re-called the multiplex PCR reads with MiXCR, one entry per CDR3 protein. The sample lists about 550,000 distinct CDR3 sequences, under 40% occurring once. This clonotype showed up just a few times. Its antigen is still unknown. V dropped 7 bases and J dropped 4; count of bases not matched to a gene: 8. This CDR3 comprises 14 residues. Germline V CDR1 and CDR2: MDHEN, SYDVKM. Findings of the study overall: Discriminating ophthalmopathy from stable hyperthyroidism, a 13-signature model attained a sensitivity of approximately 90% and a specificity of approximately 77%.

This chain joins TRBV28 and TRBJ2-7, with 9 bases fitting TRBD2. The receptor was isolated from an adult man with Graves' hyperthyroidism. Sequences were obtained from peripheral blood or thyroid tissue (not recorded which). CDR3 in DNA: TGTGCCAGCACACTGAGCGGGGGGCAATACGAGCAGTACTTC. Encoded protein: CASTLSGGQYEQYF.